These T cell receptor beta chains were read from a single sample in a study of blood T cell repertoires in COVID-19. Measured with immunoSEQ multiplex PCR; TCRdb has only the in-frame clones, and not every one. The table has some 200,000 clones, roughly four fifths seen once. Sequences were obtained from peripheral blood. Receptors were obtained from a human donor with acute or convalescent COVID-19. The donor label of this sample is uncertain. Both conserved end residues are part of each CDR3. D genes are given only for firm matches. Clone size is stated in some rows and not others, as once, few, many or a class when expanded.

DNA	CDR3	V	J	size	D
TGCAGCGTTTTCGGGGGCACTGAAGCTTTCTTT	CSVFGGTEAFF	TRBV29-1	TRBJ1-1	.	.
TGTGCCAGCAGCTTAGACTACGGCGTGGATACGCAGTATTTT	CASSLDYGVDTQYF	TRBV7-9	TRBJ2-3	few	.
TGTGCCAGCAGCTTAGCCCCTGGCGGGAGGACGGAGCAGTTCTTC	CASSLAPGGRTEQFF	TRBV11-3	TRBJ2-1	once	TRBD2
TGTGCCAGCATAGGAGGGGACAGGAGGAGCTACGAGCAGTACTTC	CASIGGDRRSYEQYF	TRBV6-6	TRBJ2-7	.	TRBD1
TGTGCCAGCAGCCCACCTTTGGGAGGTGATGCCTCCGGGGAGCTGTTTTTT	CASSPPLGGDASGELFF	TRBV7-6	TRBJ2-2	.	.
TGTGCCAGCAGTTACGGGCAGGGAACGGATACGCAGTATTTT	CASSYGQGTDTQYF	TRBV6-6	TRBJ2-3	.	.
TGTGCCAGCAGCCAGGCCGGCTCAGGGGGCGCCTATAATTCACCCCTCCACTTT	CASSQAGSGGAYNSPLHF	TRBV3-1/TRBV3-2	TRBJ1-6	few	TRBD1
TGTGCCAGCTCACCACCGGGACAGGGAGCCTACGAGCAGTACTTC	CASSPPGQGAYEQYF	TRBV18	TRBJ2-7	once	TRBD1
TGTGCCAGCAGCCAAGAGACTAGCCCAAGTGGAGATACGCAGTATTTT	CASSQETSPSGDTQYF	TRBV3-1/TRBV3-2	TRBJ2-3	once	TRBD2
TGCGCCAGCAGCATGGGGACTAGCGGCTACAATGAGCAGTTCTTC	CASSMGTSGYNEQFF	TRBV5-1	TRBJ2-1	.	TRBD2
TGCGCCAGCAGCTCCCACCTTGACAGGGGGCGGACTGAAGCTTTCTTT	CASSSHLDRGRTEAFF	TRBV5-1	TRBJ1-1	.	TRBD1
TGTGCCAACAGCCAAGGGGGAGGGATCTCTGGAAACACCATATATTTT	CANSQGGGISGNTIYF	TRBV14	TRBJ1-3	.	.
TGTGCCAGCAGCTTACTAGCGGGTCCAAGCAATGAGCAGTTCTTC	CASSLLAGPSNEQFF	TRBV7-3	TRBJ2-1	.	TRBD2
TGTGCCAGCAGTGCGACCGGGACAGGAACCTACGAGCAGTACTTC	CASSATGTGTYEQYF	TRBV28	TRBJ2-7	.	TRBD1
TGTGCCAGCAGCATTACAGGGATACGCTCTGGAAACACCATATATTTT	CASSITGIRSGNTIYF	TRBV6-2/TRBV6-3	TRBJ1-3	.	.
TGTGCCAGCAGCAAGTATTCTAGCGGGAGCTTTGTGGAGACCCAGTACTTC	CASSKYSSGSFVETQYF	TRBV21-1	TRBJ2-5	.	.
TGTGCCAGCAGCTTAGATGGCAGTTATCAGCCCCAGCATTTT	CASSLDGSYQPQHF	TRBV7-2	TRBJ1-5	.	.
TGTGCCAGCAGTTACAGCGGGCCTCCCTACAATGAGCAGTTCTTC	CASSYSGPPYNEQFF	TRBV6-2/TRBV6-3	TRBJ2-1	.	.